Each of the 16 T cell receptor beta chains below was sequenced from the same sample in a study of T cell responses to AZD1222 COVID-19 vaccine. Profiling relied on immunoSEQ multiplex PCR, and the TCRdb table lists in-frame clones only, not all of them. The sample includes 80,000 to 100,000 clones, just under 90% of them seen just once. This specimen consisted of peripheral blood, obtained on day 0 of MenACWY control vaccination. The receptors were gathered from an adult in good health.

This clone was observed a few times. The chain has TRBV5-5 and TRBJ1-1; D uncertain. From germline, CDR1 is SGHKS and CDR2 YYEKEE (reference sequence). CDR3 length: 12 residues. V lost 3 bases and J 5 bases, leaving 8 bases between the germline ends. CDR3 bases: TGTGCCAGCAGCTGGGGTTGGACTGAAGCTTTCTTT. It codes for CASSWGWTEAFF.

The rearrangement uses TRBV5-1 and TRBJ2-7, with TRBD1 matching over 8 bases. V gave up 3 bases and J gave up 2 bases; unmatched junction bases: 7. Per the germline V gene, CDR1 is SGHRS and CDR2 is YFSETQ. The CDR3 is made up of 15 amino acids. CDR3 in amino acids: CASSSNDRGPYEQYF. DNA of the CDR3: TGCGCCAGCAGCTCGAACGACAGGGGCCCCTACGAGCAGTACTTC.

J is TRBJ1-5 and V is TRBV6-2 or TRBV6-3; D unclear. V gave up 5 bases and J gave up 2 bases, with 10 bases separating them. The CDR3 is 14 residues long. The germline gives CDR1 MNHEY, CDR2 SVGEGT. CDR3 DNA sequence: TGTGCCAGCAGTCTCGGGGTAGGCAATCAGCCCCAGCATTTT. Translating gives CASSLGVGNQPQHF.

This clone was picked up one time. V and J are TRBV29-1 and TRBJ2-7; the match to TRBD1 covers 12 bases. Germline V gene lookup returns CDR1 SQVTM and CDR2 ANQGSEA. The ends lost 4 bases at V and 3 bases at J; junction bases unmatched: 7. The CDR3 totals 15 residues. The CDR3 protein is CSVVTGTGGDYEQYF. The CDR3 DNA sequence: TGCAGCGTTGTAACCGGGACAGGGGGCGACTACGAGCAGTACTTC.

The chain recombines TRBV3-1 (or the pseudogene TRBV3-2) with TRBJ1-5; D is unresolved. V lost 5 bases and J lost 5, with 13 bases in between. The CDR3 has 14 residues. CDR1 is LGHDT, CDR2 YNNKEL, per germline (reference sequence). CDR3: CASSSLAGHQPQHF. The CDR3 DNA reads TGTGCCAGCAGCTCCCTAGCGGGCCATCAGCCCCAGCATTTT.

The chain employs TRBV6-2 or TRBV6-3 and TRBJ1-6, with 8 bases identical to TRBD1. The CDR3 has 16 amino acids. CDR1 and CDR2 (germline): MNHEY, SVGEGT. Trimming at V came to 2 bases and at J to 10 bases, leaving 10 bases not matched to a gene. CDR3 sequence: CASSYRAGQGGSPLHF. The CDR3 region has the DNA TGTGCCAGCAGTTACCGCGCCGGACAGGGCGGATCACCCCTCCACTTT.

The rearrangement links TRBV6-5 to TRBJ2-2; D might be TRBD1 (6 bases). Germline V gene sequence: CDR1 MNHEY, CDR2 SVGAGI. The V gene lost 5 bases and the J gene lost 4 bases, with 14 bases spanning the gap. The CDR3 spans 15 residues. CDR3 amino acids: CASSNGDKTTGELFF. The CDR3 region has the DNA TGTGCCAGCAGTAACGGGGACAAGACCACCGGGGAGCTGTTTTTT.

The V and J genes are TRBV7-6 and TRBJ2-2; TRBD2 aligns across 9 bases. The germline CDR1 and CDR2 sequences are SGHVS and FNYEAQ. CDR3 length: 16 amino acids. The ends lost 3 bases at V and 1 base at J; junction bases unmatched: 3. Here the CDR3 DNA reads TGTGCCAGCAGCTTTGCTAGCGGGGTGAACACCGGGGAGCTGTTTTTT. Its translation is CASSFASGVNTGELFF.

The chain joins TRBV10-3 to TRBJ2-5; 9 bases match TRBD1. The CDR3 loop spans 14 amino acids. Unmatched junction bases numbered 12, after V lost 11 bases and J lost 5 bases. CDR1 and CDR2 from the germline V gene are ENHRY and SYGVKD. This chain's CDR3 is CASGQGLNRETQYF. For the CDR3, the DNA is TGTGCCTCCGGACAGGGGCTTAACAGGGAGACCCAGTACTTC.

This clone came up once. V usage is TRBV3-1 (or the pseudogene TRBV3-2) and J usage is TRBJ1-3; D call uncertain. The CDR3 is 16 residues long. The V gene lost 1 base and the J gene lost 0 bases, with 10 bases spanning the gap. CDR1 LGHDT and CDR2 YNNKEL come from the germline V gene (reference sequence). The CDR3 here is CASSQGPFSSGNTIYF. The CDR3 DNA reads TGTGCCAGCAGCCAAGGCCCGTTCTCCTCTGGAAACACCATATATTTT.

The chain has TRBV4-1 and TRBJ2-7; D possibly uses TRBD1 or TRBD2 (6 bases each). CDR1 is MGHRA and CDR2 is YSYEKL in the germline V gene. The CDR3 runs 16 residues. Trimming pared 1 base from V and 0 bases from J, leaving 13 bases between. The CDR3 coding sequence is TGCGCCAGCAGCCAAGCCGAGAGGGGGGCCTCCTACGAGCAGTACTTC. Translated: CASSQAERGASYEQYF.

The V gene is TRBV3-1 (or the pseudogene TRBV3-2), the J gene TRBJ1-1; D uncertain. The CDR3 length is 15 residues. CDR1 and CDR2 from the germline V gene are LGHDT and YNNKEL (reference sequence). V gave up 1 base and J gave up 4 bases, with 13 bases separating them. For the CDR3, the DNA is TGTGCCAGCAGCCAAGCAATCGGGGTTGCCACTGAAGCTTTCTTT. Translated, it gives CASSQAIGVATEAFF.

The chain joins TRBV30 to TRBJ2-5, with D uncertain. CDR3 length equals 13 residues. The germline V and J ends were trimmed by 0 bases and 2 bases, with 7 bases remaining between them. Germline V CDR1 and CDR2: GTSNPN, SVGIG (reference sequence). The CDR3 spells CAWSVRFQETQYF. CDR3 DNA: TGTGCCTGGAGTGTACGCTTTCAAGAGACCCAGTACTTC.

The chain has TRBV4-3 and TRBJ1-3, with D hard to call. Germline loops: CDR1 LGHNA, CDR2 YSLEER. The CDR3 is made up of 16 amino acids. Trimming pared 4 bases from V and 0 bases from J, leaving 13 bases between. The CDR3 sequence is CASSPTSYSSGNTIYF. CDR3 sequence (DNA): TGCGCCAGCAGCCCGACCAGCTACAGCTCTGGAAACACCATATATTTT.

The chain carries TRBV4-3 and TRBJ2-1; 11 bases map to TRBD2. The V gene's germline CDR1 is LGHNA and CDR2 YSLEER. The CDR3 is made up of 18 amino acids. The V segment lost 1 base and the J segment 6 bases; nucleotides outside the gene matches: 11. CDR3 region: CASSQVTPLAGGRNEQFF. The CDR3 DNA is TGCGCCAGCAGCCAAGTGACCCCTCTAGCGGGGGGCCGCAATGAGCAGTTCTTC.

This chain uses TRBV2 with TRBJ1-6; no firm D call. V was trimmed by 7 bases and J by 0 bases, leaving 10 bases between them. Germline lookup yields CDR1 SNHLY and CDR2 FYNNEI. The CDR3 sequence is 15 residues long. The CDR3 region is CASKTDGSYNSPLHF. CDR3 DNA sequence: TGTGCCAGCAAGACGGACGGCTCCTATAATTCACCCCTCCACTTT.